This T cell receptor (beta chain) came from a study of Tregs in tolerant kidney transplant recipients. Study-wide background: Donor B cells were activated roughly 11 days on CD40L-expressing 3T3 cells. Sorting of CD4+CD25+CD127- cells followed 3-day belatacept mixed lymphocyte reactions, sometimes with approximately five-day graft donor restimulation. Sorting used antibodies to exclude donor cells.

Study outcomes and limitations: Few patients were studied, so findings need validation in larger groups.

This clone is judged medium-sized. Antigen: not known. TCRdb's table, derived via immunoSEQ multiplex PCR, lists solely in-frame clones and lacks some. The sample carries around 1,400 clones, 40% to 45% recorded once. V lost 5 bases, J lost 0 bases, and 17 bases lay in between. Germline lookup yields CDR1 SGHNT and CDR2 YENEEA. The CDR3 covers 16 residues. What was sequenced was Tregs from blood grown in culture. This TCR was recovered from a human donor in good health. V is TRBV11-3 and J is TRBJ2-7; TRBD1 might be the D (7 bases). CDR3 region: CASSPSGRGASYEQYF. The CDR3, as DNA: TGTGCCAGCAGCCCGTCTGGCAGGGGGGCCTCCTACGAGCAGTACTTC.